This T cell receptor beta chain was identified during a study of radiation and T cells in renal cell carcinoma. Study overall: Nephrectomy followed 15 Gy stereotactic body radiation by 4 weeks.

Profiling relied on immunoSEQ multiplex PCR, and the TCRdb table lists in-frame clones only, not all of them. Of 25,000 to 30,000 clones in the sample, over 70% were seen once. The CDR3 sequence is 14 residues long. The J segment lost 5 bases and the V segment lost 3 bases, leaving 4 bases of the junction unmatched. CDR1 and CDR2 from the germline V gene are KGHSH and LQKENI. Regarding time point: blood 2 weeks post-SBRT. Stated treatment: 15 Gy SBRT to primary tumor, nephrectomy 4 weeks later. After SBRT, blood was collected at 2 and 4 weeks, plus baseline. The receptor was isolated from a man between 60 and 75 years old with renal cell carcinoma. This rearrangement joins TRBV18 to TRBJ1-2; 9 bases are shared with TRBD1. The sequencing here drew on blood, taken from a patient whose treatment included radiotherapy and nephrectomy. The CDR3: CASSPGQGIYGYTF. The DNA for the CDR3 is TGTGCCAGCTCACCGGGACAGGGAATTTATGGCTACACCTTC.